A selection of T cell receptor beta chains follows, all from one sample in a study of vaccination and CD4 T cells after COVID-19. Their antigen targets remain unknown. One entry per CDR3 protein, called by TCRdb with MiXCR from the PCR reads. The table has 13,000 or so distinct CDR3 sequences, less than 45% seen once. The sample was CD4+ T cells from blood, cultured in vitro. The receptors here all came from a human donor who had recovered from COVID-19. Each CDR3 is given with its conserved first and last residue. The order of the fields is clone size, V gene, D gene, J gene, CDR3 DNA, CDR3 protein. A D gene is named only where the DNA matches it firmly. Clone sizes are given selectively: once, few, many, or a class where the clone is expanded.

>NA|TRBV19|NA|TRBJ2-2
TGTGCCAGTAGTCTACGCAGGGTGCGGACCGGGGAGCTGTTTTTT
CASSLRRVRTGELFF
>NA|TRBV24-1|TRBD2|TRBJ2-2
TGTGCCACCAGTGACGGCGGACTAGCGGTGAACACCGGGGAGCTGTTTTTT
CATSDGGLAVNTGELFF
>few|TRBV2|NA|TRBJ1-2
TGTGCCAGCAGTGTAGAGAACTATGGCTACACCTTC
CASSVENYGYTF
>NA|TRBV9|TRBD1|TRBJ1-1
TGTGCCAGCAGCCCTAGGACAGGAAACACTGAAGCTTTCTTT
CASSPRTGNTEAFF
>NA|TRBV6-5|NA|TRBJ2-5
TGTGCCAGCAGTTACTCGGCGGGGAGACCTCAAGAGACCCAGTACTTC
CASSYSAGRPQETQYF
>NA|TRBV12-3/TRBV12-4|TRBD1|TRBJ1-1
TGTGCCAGCAGCTCCCAGGGAGGACAGGGGGCGGCTGAAGCTTTCTTT
CASSSQGGQGAAEAFF
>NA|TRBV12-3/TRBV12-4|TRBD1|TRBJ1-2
TGTGCCAGCAGTCCCGGACAGGGGGCCTACTATGGCTACACCTTC
CASSPGQGAYYGYTF
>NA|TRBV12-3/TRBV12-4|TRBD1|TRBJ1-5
TGTGCCAGCAGTTGGGAAGAGACAGGGGGATTACCCCAGCATTTT
CASSWEETGGLPQHF
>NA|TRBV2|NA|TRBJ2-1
TGTGCCAGCAGCCCATTTCAGTTCTTC
CASSPFQFF
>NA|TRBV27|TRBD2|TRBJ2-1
TGTGCCAGCAGGACCATTCGGGGGGTCTCCTACAATGAGCAGTTCTTC
CASRTIRGVSYNEQFF
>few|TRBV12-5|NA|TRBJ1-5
TGTGCTAGTGGTCCCTCTTCAATCCAGCCCCAGCATTTT
CASGPSSIQPQHF
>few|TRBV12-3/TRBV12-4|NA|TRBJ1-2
TGTGCCAGCAGGGGTTTCAGCTATGGCTACACCTTC
CASRGFSYGYTF
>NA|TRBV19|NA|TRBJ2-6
TGTGCCAGTAGTATAGAAGGCTCCTCTGGGGCCAACGTCCTGACTTTC
CASSIEGSSGANVLTF
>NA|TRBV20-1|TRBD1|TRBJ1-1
TGCAGTGCCCGACAGGGGATAACTGAAGCTTTCTTT
CSARQGITEAFF
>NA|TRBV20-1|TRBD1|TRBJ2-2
TGCAGTGCTAAGAAAACAGGGGGATACCTGAACACCGGGGAGCTGTTTTTT
CSAKKTGGYLNTGELFF
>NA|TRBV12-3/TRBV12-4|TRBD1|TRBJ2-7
TGTGCCAGCAGCCAACAATTAGGGACAGGGGGCTCCTACGAGCAGTACTTC
CASSQQLGTGGSYEQYF
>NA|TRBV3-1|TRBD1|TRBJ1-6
TGTGCCAGCAGCGCGGGACAGACGAGCTCACCCCTCCACTTT
CASSAGQTSSPLHF
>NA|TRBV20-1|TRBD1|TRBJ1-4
TGCAGTGCTAAACGGACAGGACCTAATGAAAAACTGTTTTTT
CSAKRTGPNEKLFF
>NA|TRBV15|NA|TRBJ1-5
TGTGCCGCCAGCAGGCATTCCCAGCCCCAGCATTTT
CAASRHSQPQHF
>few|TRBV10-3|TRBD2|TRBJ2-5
TGTGCCATCAGTGAAGGACTAGCGGGGCCCCGGGAGACCCAGTACTTC
CAISEGLAGPRETQYF
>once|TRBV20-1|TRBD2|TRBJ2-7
TGCAGTGTCTTAGGACTAGCGGGTGATTACGAGCAGTACTTC
CSVLGLAGDYEQYF
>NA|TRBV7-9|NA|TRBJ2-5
TGTGCCAGCAGCTTAGGAGCGGGTCTCCTAGAGACCCAGTACTTC
CASSLGAGLLETQYF
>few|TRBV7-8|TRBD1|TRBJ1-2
TGTGCCAGCAGCCCCCGGGACAGAGATTATGGCTACACCTTC
CASSPRDRDYGYTF
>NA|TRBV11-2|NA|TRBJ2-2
TGTGCCAGCAGCTTATTAGGGACATACCAAGGTCGGACCGGGGAGCTGTTTTTT
CASSLLGTYQGRTGELFF
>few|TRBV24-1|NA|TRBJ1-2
TGTGCCACCAGTGATTTCCTCAGGGCCTATGGCTACACCTTC
CATSDFLRAYGYTF
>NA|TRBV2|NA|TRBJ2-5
TGTGCCAGCAGGAGAGAGCTAAGCAACCTTGAGACCCAGTACTTC
CASRRELSNLETQYF
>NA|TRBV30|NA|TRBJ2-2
TGTGCCTGGAGTGGACCCGGACAGGGGGAGCTGTTTTTT
CAWSGPGQGELFF
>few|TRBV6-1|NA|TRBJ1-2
TGTGCCAGCAGTGAGACAGTTCCCATTATCTATGGCTACACCTTC
CASSETVPIIYGYTF
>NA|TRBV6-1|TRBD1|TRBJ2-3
TGTGCCAGTACCCTTCCCGGGACAGGGCCCACAGATACGCAGTATTTT
CASTLPGTGPTDTQYF
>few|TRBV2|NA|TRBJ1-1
TGTGCCAGCAGTAACCGATACACTGAAGCTTTCTTT
CASSNRYTEAFF
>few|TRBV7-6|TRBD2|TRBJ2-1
TGTGCCAGCAGCTTAGGGACTAGCCGAAAGTACAATGAGCAGTTCTTC
CASSLGTSRKYNEQFF
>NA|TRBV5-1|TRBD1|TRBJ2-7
TGCGCCAGCAGCTTGGAGTTTAGGACAGGGGTGCACTACGAGCAGTACTTC
CASSLEFRTGVHYEQYF
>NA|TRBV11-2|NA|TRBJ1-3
TGTGCCAGCAACTCTTGGCCCATATATTTT
CASNSWPIYF
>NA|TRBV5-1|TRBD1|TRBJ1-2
TGCGCCAGCAGCTTGGTGGGCAGGGGGGATGGCTACACCTTC
CASSLVGRGDGYTF
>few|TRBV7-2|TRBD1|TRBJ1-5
TGTGCCAGCAGCGCAAACAGGGGAAATCAGCCCCAGCATTTT
CASSANRGNQPQHF
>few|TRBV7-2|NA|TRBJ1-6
TGTGCCAGCAGCTTAGATCTTCGTCAGGCGAGTGGCTATAATTCACCCCTCCACTTT
CASSLDLRQASGYNSPLHF
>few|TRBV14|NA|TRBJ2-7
TGTGCCAGCAGCCAAACCCGCGACGTAAGCTACGAGCAGTACTTC
CASSQTRDVSYEQYF
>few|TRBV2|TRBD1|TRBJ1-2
TGTGCCAGCAGGACAGGGAGTACTTATGGCTACACCTTC
CASRTGSTYGYTF
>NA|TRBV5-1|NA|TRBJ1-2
TGCGCCAGCAGCCTCCTACCCGGAGGTGGGGCCTATGGCTACACCTTC
CASSLLPGGGAYGYTF
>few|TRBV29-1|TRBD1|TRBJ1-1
TGCAGCGCAAAGGGACAGGGAGGCTTTAGTGAAGCTTTCTTT
CSAKGQGGFSEAFF
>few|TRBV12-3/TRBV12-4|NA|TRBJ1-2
TGTGCCAGCAGTTCCCCGGGGACCGAAGGAGGATATGGCTACACCTTC
CASSSPGTEGGYGYTF
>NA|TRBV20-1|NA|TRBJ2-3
TGCAGTGCCCAGGGGGGAGTCCCTACAGATACGCAGTATTTT
CSAQGGVPTDTQYF
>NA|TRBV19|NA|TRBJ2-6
TGTGCCAGTAGTACGATATACAGGGCGGTAAGCTCTGGGGCCAACGTCCTGACTTTC
CASSTIYRAVSSGANVLTF
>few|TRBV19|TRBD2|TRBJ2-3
TGTGCCAGTAGTAGGGCTAGCGGGGGAAGCACAGATACGCAGTATTTT
CASSRASGGSTDTQYF
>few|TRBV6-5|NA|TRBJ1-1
TGTGCCAGCAGTTATTCAGCTTCCCTGAACACTGAAGCTTTCTTT
CASSYSASLNTEAFF
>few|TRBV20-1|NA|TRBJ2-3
TGCAGTGCTAGAGACCCGGGCACAGATACGCAGTATTTT
CSARDPGTDTQYF
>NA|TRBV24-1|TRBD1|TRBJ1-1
TGTGCCGCCAGTGGGGGACAGGAGCCTGAAGCTTTCTTT
CAASGGQEPEAFF
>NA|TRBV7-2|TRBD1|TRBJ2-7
TGTGCCAGCAGCGTAGGGACAGGGGTATACGAGCAGTACTTC
CASSVGTGVYEQYF
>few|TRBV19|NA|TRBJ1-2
TGTGCCAGTAGTATAATGGACCGGGGCGGCTACACCTTC
CASSIMDRGGYTF
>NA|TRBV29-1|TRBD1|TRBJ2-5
TGCAGCGTTGATCCCGGACAGGGGTCTAAAGTGGAGACCCAGTACTTC
CSVDPGQGSKVETQYF
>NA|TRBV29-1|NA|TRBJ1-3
TGCAGCGTTGCGGCTAGCTCTGGAAACACCATATATTTT
CSVAASSGNTIYF
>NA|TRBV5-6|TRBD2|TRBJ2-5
TGTGCCACCAACTTACTAGCGGGGGGCTACGTGACCCAGTACTTC
CATNLLAGGYVTQYF
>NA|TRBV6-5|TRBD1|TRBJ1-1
TGTGCCAGCAGTTACCGCGGGGGACAGATGAACACTGAAGCTTTCTTT
CASSYRGGQMNTEAFF
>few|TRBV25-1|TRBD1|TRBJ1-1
TGTGCCAGCCTCCAGACAGGGAGGAACACTGAAGCTTTCTTT
CASLQTGRNTEAFF
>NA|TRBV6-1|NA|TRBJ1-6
TGTGCCAGCACTAGAAGCGGTGGGTCCTATAATTCACCCCTCCACTTT
CASTRSGGSYNSPLHF
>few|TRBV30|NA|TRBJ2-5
TGTGCCTGGAGTGGGTGGGGTGGGGAGACCCAGTACTTC
CAWSGWGGETQYF